Following are 30 T cell receptor beta chains from one sample sequenced in a study of cytomegalovirus exposure and HLA in healthy donors. The PCR ran on 60 Vbeta and 13 Jbeta primers. Sequencing used immunoSEQ multiplex PCR; TCRdb keeps in-frame clones, though not all of them. The table records just over 200,000 clones, 75% to 90% of them present only once. Sequenced sample: PBMCs. These receptors were obtained from a middle-aged woman in good health and CMV-seronegative.

The CDR3: CASSPLPGQGNTNTGELFF. The CDR3 nucleotides are TGTGCCAGTAGTCCCTTGCCGGGACAGGGTAATACGAACACCGGGGAGCTGTTTTTT. The chain recombines TRBV19 with TRBJ2-2; 9 bases line up with TRBD1. There are 19 residues in the CDR3. Germline V gene data show CDR1 as LNHDA and CDR2 as SQIVND (reference sequence). The V and J ends lost 5 bases and 0 bases, in that order; junction bases with no gene match: 13.

The sample holds one count of this clone. The rearrangement joins TRBV5-4 to TRBJ1-2; 9 bases line up with TRBD1. Trimming cost V 6 bases and J 6 bases; bases outside gene matches: 9. The CDR3 is made up of 14 amino acids. Germline V gives CDR1 SGHNT, CDR2 YYREEE (reference sequence). The CDR3 loop is CASIRTGELNGYTF. CDR3 coding DNA: TGTGCCAGCATCCGGACAGGGGAGCTAAATGGCTACACCTTC.

V gene TRBV4-1 combines with J gene TRBJ1-2; 7 bases fit TRBD1. Unmatched junction bases numbered 9, after V lost 5 bases and J lost 0 bases. The CDR3 is made up of 16 amino acids. Germline V CDR1 and CDR2: MGHRA, YSYEKL. CDR3 sequence reads: CASSVRQGNANYGYTF. The CDR3 DNA reads TGCGCCAGCAGCGTCCGACAGGGAAATGCTAACTATGGCTACACCTTC.

The chain carries TRBV4-1 and TRBJ2-6; D possibly corresponds to TRBD1 (6 bases). The V end was cut by 3 bases, the J end by 0 bases, with 15 bases between. The CDR3 spans 18 residues. The germline V gene encodes CDR1 MGHRA and CDR2 YSYEKL. CDR3 amino acids: CASSQEQGRYSGANVLTF. The CDR3 DNA reads TGCGCCAGCAGCCAGGAACAGGGCCGATACTCTGGGGCCAACGTCCTGACTTTC.

The CDR3 loop reads CATSGGYEQYF. The CDR3 DNA reads TGTGCCACCTCCGGCGGCTACGAGCAGTACTTC. The chain uses TRBV15 and TRBJ2-7, with D uncertain. This CDR3 region has 11 residues. V was pared by 8 bases and J by 3 bases, with 8 bases between. Germline CDR1 and CDR2: LNHNV and YYDKDF (reference sequence).

This chain links TRBV18 with TRBJ1-2; 9 bases are shared with TRBD1. Germline CDR1 reads KGHSH; CDR2 reads LQKENI. Trimming cost V 3 bases and J 8 bases; bases outside gene matches: 16. This CDR3 is built from 17 residues. CDR3 bases: TGTGCCAGCTCACCCTATGAATCCGGGACAGGGCTTGGCGGCTACACCTTC. Protein: CASSPYESGTGLGGYTF.

The CDR3 is CASGGGLAGRQETQYF. CDR3 bases: TGTGCCAGCGGGGGGGGACTAGCGGGGCGACAAGAGACCCAGTACTTC. The chain carries TRBV2 and TRBJ2-5; 13 bases line up with TRBD2. J lost 2 bases, V lost 8 bases, and 8 bases had no gene match. This CDR3 has 16 amino acids. Germline CDR1 and CDR2: SNHLY and FYNNEI.

The chain combines TRBV30 with TRBJ2-2; 9 nucleotides match TRBD1. The CDR3 contains 13 residues. V lost 3 bases to trimming and J lost 6 bases; unmatched junction nucleotides: 2. CDR1 is GTSNPN, CDR2 SVGIG, per germline (reference sequence). The CDR3 protein is CAWRTGGAGELFF. The CDR3 DNA follows: TGTGCCTGGAGGACAGGGGGGGCCGGGGAGCTGTTTTTT.

The rearrangement links TRBV19 to TRBJ2-7; 10 bases are a match to TRBD1. CDR3 size: 15 residues. Germline CDR1 is LNHDA and CDR2 is SQIVND (reference sequence). The ends lost 3 bases at V and 3 bases at J; junction bases unmatched: 5. Here the CDR3 DNA reads TGTGCCAGTAGTATTTCCTGGGACAGGGGCTACGAGCAGTACTTC. Protein: CASSISWDRGYEQYF.

This sequence joins TRBV4-1 and TRBJ1-2, with a possible D match to TRBD1 (5 bases). Germline values: CDR1 MGHRA, CDR2 YSYEKL. The CDR3 covers 14 residues. V lost 1 base to trimming and J lost 4 bases, with 10 bases between them. The CDR3 loop reads CASSQVLQAYGYTF. The CDR3 nucleotides read TGCGCCAGCAGCCAAGTATTACAGGCCTATGGCTACACCTTC.

CDR3 coding DNA: TGTGCCAGCAGCCCTAGACTAGCGGGAGGCTACGAGCAGTACTTC. Protein: CASSPRLAGGYEQYF. The V and J genes are TRBV5-8 and TRBJ2-7, with TRBD2 matching over 13 bases. With 4 bases clipped from V and 3 bases from J, the junction kept 4 bases outside the gene matches. The CDR3 runs 15 residues. Germline V gene lookup returns CDR1 SGHTS and CDR2 YDEGEE.

This chain connects TRBV6-5 to TRBJ2-7; 8 nucleotides match TRBD2. There are 15 residues in the CDR3. The trim removed 4 bases at V and 3 bases at J, leaving 8 bases unmatched. Germline CDR1 and CDR2: MNHEY and SVGAGI. The CDR3 reads CASSLSTSASYEQYF. The CDR3 DNA reads as TGTGCCAGCAGTTTATCGACTAGCGCGAGCTACGAGCAGTACTTC.

The chain links TRBV7-2 to TRBJ2-5; TRBD2 aligns across 14 bases. J gave up 5 bases and V 5 bases, and 7 bases lay outside the gene matches. The CDR3 totals 16 residues. Germline assignment: CDR1 SGHTA and CDR2 FQGNSA. The CDR3 DNA is TGTGCCAGCAGCCCCCCGGGACTAGCGGGAGTGGAGACCCAGTACTTC. Translating gives CASSPPGLAGVETQYF.

This chain links TRBV21-1 with TRBJ1-2. TRBV21-1 is given as a pseudogene. The length of the CDR3 is 17 residues. The CDR3 sequence: CASSNHISRRILYGYTF. The CDR3 nucleotides are TGTGCCAGCAGCAATCATATCTCGCGGAGGATTCTATATGGCTACACCTTC.

The V and J genes are TRBV28 and TRBJ1-1; TRBD1 matches 7 bases. Germline V gives CDR1 MDHEN, CDR2 SYDVKM. Germline trimming cut 6 bases from V and 0 bases from J; bases unmatched to any gene: 7. The CDR3 runs to 15 residues. CDR3 DNA: TGTGCCAGCAGCCCGAAGACAGGGCTGAACACTGAAGCTTTCTTT. It yields the protein CASSPKTGLNTEAFF.

This sequence joins TRBV29-1 and TRBJ1-1, with a tentative D call TRBD1 (6 bases). This CDR3 has 12 residues. CDR1 and CDR2 (germline): SQVTM, ANQGSEA. V was clipped by 3 bases and J by 2 bases, with 7 bases between them. The DNA of the CDR3 is TGCAGCGTTGACAGGGGAAACACTGAAGCTTTCTTT. Protein product: CSVDRGNTEAFF.

The chain is built from TRBV28 and TRBJ1-1; possible D gene TRBD1, 5 bases. This CDR3 has 13 amino acids. Germline V gene data show CDR1 as MDHEN and CDR2 as SYDVKM. V was trimmed by 7 bases and J by 4 bases, leaving 13 bases between them. The CDR3 nucleotides read TGTGCCAGCACCCCCCAGGGAACCACTGAAGCTTTCTTT. Protein product: CASTPQGTTEAFF. Supplemented by reference TRBV28 and TRBJ1-1, the full variable domain reads DVKVTQSSRYLVKRTGEKVFLECVQDMDHENMFWYRQDPGLGLRLIYFSYDVKMKEKGDIPEGYSVSREKKERFSLILESASTNQTSMYLCASTPQGTTEAFFGQGTRLTVV.

This clone was counted once. V and J are TRBV14 and TRBJ2-7; TRBD1 matches at 10 bases. Trimming at V came to 4 bases and at J to 3 bases, leaving 3 bases not matched to a gene. The CDR3 sequence is 14 residues long. In germline, CDR1 is SGHDN, CDR2 FVKESK. CDR3 in amino acids: CASSPWTGGYEQYF. As DNA, the CDR3 is TGTGCCAGCAGCCCCTGGACAGGGGGCTACGAGCAGTACTTC.

The rearrangement joins TRBV30 to TRBJ1-2; D is undetermined. The CDR3 runs to 14 residues. Between the trimmed V and J ends, which lost 4 bases and 8 bases, there was a span of 20 bases. Germline CDR1 is GTSNPN and CDR2 is SVGIG (reference sequence). The CDR3 protein is CAWTPRAVSWGYTF. DNA of the CDR3: TGTGCCTGGACCCCGCGGGCGGTTAGTTGGGGCTACACCTTC.

V and J are TRBV12-5 and TRBJ1-1; 7 bases agree with TRBD1. The CDR3 is made up of 14 amino acids. V lost 7 bases and J lost 1; bases outside the gene matches: 6. Germline assignment: CDR1 LGHNT and CDR2 FRNRAP. The CDR3 DNA is TGTGCTAGTGCATCTCGGGACAGGAACACTGAAGCTTTCTTT. Translating gives CASASRDRNTEAFF.

The J gene is TRBJ2-7, the V gene TRBV18; no firm D call. V lost 0 bases and J 5 bases, leaving 14 bases between the germline ends. Germline V CDR1 and CDR2: KGHSH, LQKENI. This CDR3 contains 15 residues. The CDR3, as DNA: TGTGCCAGCTCACCACCTGGTGGTTGGAGTGACGAGCAGTACTTC. Translation: CASSPPGGWSDEQYF.

V and J are TRBV6-4 and TRBJ2-2, with D maybe TRBD2 (6 bases). Trimming removed 4 bases from V and 6 bases from J, with 12 bases in between. The germline gives CDR1 MRHNA, CDR2 SNTAGT. CDR3 length: 14 residues. The CDR3 bases are TGTGCCAGCAGTGCAGGAGGGAATCCCGGGGAGCTGTTTTTT. Protein: CASSAGGNPGELFF.

The chain links TRBV18 to TRBJ1-4; 7 nucleotides agree with TRBD1. The ends lost 1 base at V and 5 bases at J; junction bases unmatched: 4. CDR1 KGHSH and CDR2 LQKENI come from the germline V gene. The CDR3 spans 15 residues. The CDR3 nucleotides are TGTGCCAGCTCACCACAGGGGACAGCGAATGAAAAACTGTTTTTT. It specifies CASSPQGTANEKLFF.

This clone was recorded only once. V usage is TRBV27 and J usage is TRBJ1-1; perhaps TRBD1 as D (6 bases). The CDR3 is made up of 14 amino acids. CDR1 MNHEY and CDR2 SMNVEV come from the germline V gene (reference sequence). V was cut by 3 bases and J by 2 bases, with 10 bases left in between. CDR3 coding DNA: TGTGCCAGCAGTTTGGGCAGGGGTAACACTGAAGCTTTCTTT. It codes for CASSLGRGNTEAFF.

The rearrangement joins TRBV4-1 to TRBJ1-4; a weak D match, TRBD1 (5 bases). In germline, CDR1 is MGHRA, CDR2 YSYEKL. The CDR3 contains 18 residues. The germline V and J ends were trimmed by 1 base and 0 bases, with 15 bases remaining between them. CDR3 nucleotide sequence: TGCGCCAGCAGCCAAGTTACAGGAGTCTTTGCAACTAATGAAAAACTGTTTTTT. Encoded protein: CASSQVTGVFATNEKLFF.

V is TRBV28 and J is TRBJ1-4, with TRBD1 matching 9 bases. Germline V lookup: CDR1 MDHEN, CDR2 SYDVKM. With 5 bases clipped from V and 7 bases from J, the junction kept 8 bases outside the gene matches. This CDR3 is 15 amino acids long. The CDR3 nucleotides read TGTGCCAGCAGTCAAATCGGGACAGGGAGTGAAAAACTGTTTTTT. This codes for CASSQIGTGSEKLFF.

The chain recombines TRBV19 with TRBJ1-5; TRBD1 aligns across 8 bases. The germline V gene encodes CDR1 LNHDA and CDR2 SQIVND (reference sequence). J was trimmed by 4 bases and V by 4 bases; bases with no gene match: 9. This CDR3 contains 16 residues. CDR3 bases: TGTGCCAGTAGTACCGCCGGGACAGGAGGAAATCAGCCCCAGCATTTT. It specifies CASSTAGTGGNQPQHF.

V usage is TRBV7-3 and J usage is TRBJ2-1; the match to TRBD2 covers 8 bases. Per germline, CDR1 SGHTA and CDR2 FQGTGA. Losses at the gene ends were 1 base for V and 7 bases for J; bases not matched to a gene: 6. CDR3 size: 15 residues. This chain's CDR3 is CASSLNSGSVNEQFF. For the CDR3, the DNA is TGTGCCAGCAGCTTAAACAGCGGGAGTGTGAATGAGCAGTTCTTC.

V is TRBV6-5 and J is TRBJ2-1; 8 nucleotides align to TRBD2. Germline V CDR1 and CDR2: MNHEY, SVGAGI. The CDR3 contains 15 residues. With 6 bases clipped from V and 4 bases from J, the junction kept 8 bases outside the gene matches. The CDR3 bases are TGTGCCAGCAGGGATAAAGCGGGGGTATACAATGAGCAGTTCTTC. It specifies CASRDKAGVYNEQFF.

This clone was picked up one time. The CDR3 nucleotides read TGTGCCAGCAGTTGGTCGACAGGGGTTAATTCACCCCTCCACTTT. Translating it yields CASSWSTGVNSPLHF. The gene calls are TRBV6-5 and TRBJ1-6; 8 bases align to TRBD1. Germline CDR1 and CDR2: MNHEY and SVGAGI. The CDR3 extends over 15 amino acids. J gave up 6 bases and V 4 bases, and 5 bases lay outside the gene matches.